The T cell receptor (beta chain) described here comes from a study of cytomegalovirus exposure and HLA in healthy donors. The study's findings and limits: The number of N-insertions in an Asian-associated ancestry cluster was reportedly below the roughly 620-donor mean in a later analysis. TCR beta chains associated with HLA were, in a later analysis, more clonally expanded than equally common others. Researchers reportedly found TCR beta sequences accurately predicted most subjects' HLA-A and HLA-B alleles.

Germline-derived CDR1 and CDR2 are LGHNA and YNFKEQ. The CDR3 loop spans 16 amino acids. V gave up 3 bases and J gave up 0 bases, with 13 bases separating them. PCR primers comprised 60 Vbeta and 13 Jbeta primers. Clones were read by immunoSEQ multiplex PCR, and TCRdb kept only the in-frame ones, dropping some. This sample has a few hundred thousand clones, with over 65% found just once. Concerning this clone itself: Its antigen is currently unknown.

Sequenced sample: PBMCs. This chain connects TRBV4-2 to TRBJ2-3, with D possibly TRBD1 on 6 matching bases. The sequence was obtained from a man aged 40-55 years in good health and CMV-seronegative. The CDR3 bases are TGTGCCAGCAGCCACTCCGGGACACAAAGCACAGATACGCAGTATTTT. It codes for CASSHSGTQSTDTQYF.